A selection of T cell receptor beta chains follows, all from one sample in a study of cytomegalovirus exposure and HLA in healthy donors. The method was immunoSEQ multiplex PCR; TCRdb's version includes in-frame clones alone and lacks a portion of them. This repertoire shows about 120,000 clones, 70% to 75% found once; its top ten account for 1.5% to 2%. The sequenced material came from PBMCs. All receptors derive from a woman between 18 and 29 years old in good health and CMV-seronegative. Each CDR3 is given with its conserved first and last residue. A D gene is named only where the DNA matches it firmly. Size values are once, few and many counts, or a class for expanded clones, and some rows have none.

j_gene | abundance | v_gene | d_gene | CDR3nt | CDR3aa
TRBJ2-3 | - | TRBV19 | - | TGTGCCAGCAGAGGTCTGACAGATACGCAGTATTTT | CASRGLTDTQYF
TRBJ2-1 | - | TRBV9 | TRBD2 | TGTGCCAGCAGCGTAGGACTAGCGGGGGGTTATGAGCAGTTCTTC | CASSVGLAGGYEQFF
TRBJ2-1 | - | TRBV4-1 | TRBD2 | TGCGCCAGCAGCCAAGATCTAGGGACTAGCGGGGGGCCATCCTACAATGAGCAGTTCTTC | CASSQDLGTSGGPSYNEQFF
TRBJ2-3 | - | TRBV27 | TRBD2 | TGTGCCAGCAGTTTACCCGATATATCCCCTAGCGGGGGGGCTAAGGGAATTAGCACAGATACGCAGTATTTT | CASSLPDISPSGGAKGISTDTQYF
TRBJ2-4 | - | TRBV7-2 | TRBD1 | TGTGCCAGCAGCTTAGATCTTGGGACAGGGATAAACATTCAGTACTTC | CASSLDLGTGINIQYF
TRBJ2-5 | - | TRBV7-9 | TRBD1 | TGTGCCAGCAGCCCGGGACAGCACGAAGAGACCCAGTACTTC | CASSPGQHEETQYF
TRBJ1-1 | - | TRBV19 | TRBD1 | TGTGCCAGTAGCTACAGGGGCAGTGAAGCTTTCTTT | CASSYRGSEAFF
TRBJ1-5 | - | TRBV15 | TRBD1 | TGTGCCACCAGACAGGGGGCGATAGGTCAGCCCCAGCATTTT | CATRQGAIGQPQHF
TRBJ2-2 | few | TRBV5-1 | TRBD2 | TGCGCCAGCAACCGACTAGCGGGGGTGAACACCGGGGAGCTGTTTTTT | CASNRLAGVNTGELFF
TRBJ2-3 | - | TRBV19 | TRBD2 | TGTGCCAGTAGTAACTACGATAGCGGGGGCCTGGATACGCAGTATTTT | CASSNYDSGGLDTQYF
TRBJ1-1 | - | TRBV6-1 | - | TGTGCCAGCAGTGAAAGTCTTTACTTGGAAGCTTTCTTT | CASSESLYLEAFF
TRBJ1-2 | - | TRBV28 | - | TGTGCCAGCGTCACTGGAGAGAGCCGTTCCGGTCATAACTATGGCTACACCTTC | CASVTGESRSGHNYGYTF
TRBJ1-1 | few | TRBV9 | - | TGTGCCAGCAGCGTAGGAATAGCAAACACTGAAGCTTTCTTT | CASSVGIANTEAFF
TRBJ1-1 | - | TRBV4-2 | - | TGTGCCAGCAGCCAAGGGGGCGGTGGCACTGAAGCTTTCTTT | CASSQGGGGTEAFF
TRBJ2-7 | - | TRBV19 | - | TGTGCCAGGAAGAAAGCCGGGACTCCCTACGAGCAGTACTTC | CARKKAGTPYEQYF
TRBJ2-1 | few | TRBV5-1 | - | TGCGCCAGCAGCCTCATTGGGAGTACCACCTACAATGAGCAGTTCTTC | CASSLIGSTTYNEQFF
TRBJ2-7 | few | TRBV11-2 | - | TGTGCCAGCAGCTTGGACAGCTCCTACGAGCAGTACTTC | CASSLDSSYEQYF
TRBJ1-6 | - | TRBV6-1 | - | TGTGCCAGCAGTGAACAGGGCTCACCCCTCCACTTT | CASSEQGSPLHF
TRBJ2-3 | - | TRBV5-1 | TRBD2 | TGCGCCAGCACGCCGACTAGCGGGGGCACAGATACGCAGTATTTT | CASTPTSGGTDTQYF
TRBJ1-5 | - | TRBV6-5 | - | TGTGCCAGCAGTTACGGGGGGTACAATCAGCCCCAGCATTTT | CASSYGGYNQPQHF
TRBJ1-5 | - | TRBV7-2 | - | TGTGCCAGCAGCTTATATCGGGATCAGCCCCAGCATTTT | CASSLYRDQPQHF
TRBJ1-1 | few | TRBV28 | - | TGTGCCAGCAGTTCAACTAGGTCTGAAGCTTTCTTT | CASSSTRSEAFF
TRBJ1-2 | once | TRBV19 | TRBD1 | TGTGCCAGTAGTGTCGACAGGGGACGGGGCTACACCTTC | CASSVDRGRGYTF
TRBJ2-7 | - | TRBV6-6 | TRBD2 | TGTGCCAGCAGGGGACTAGCGGGGTACGAGCAGTACTTC | CASRGLAGYEQYF
TRBJ2-1 | - | TRBV6-6 | - | TGTGCCAGCAGTTCACAGGGCAATGAGCAGTTCTTC | CASSSQGNEQFF
TRBJ1-2 | - | TRBV15 | - | TGTGCCACCACATTAGCGGGACTCAATAAGGCGAACTATGGCTACACCTTC | CATTLAGLNKANYGYTF
TRBJ1-1 | - | TRBV18 | - | TGTGCCAGCTCACCCAACAGGATTAACACTGAAGCTTTCTTT | CASSPNRINTEAFF